The 11 T cell receptor beta chains listed next were all sequenced from one sample in a study of beta chain features in type 1 diabetes. Study-level points and caveats: Moderate yet significant TCRB CDR3 shortening was seen in Type 1 diabetes patients in all four CD4+ subsets.

Expressed TCRB transcripts were sequenced because the isolated RNA had all been reverse transcribed beforehand. Some clones are missing from TCRdb's copy, which holds only in-frame ones; the method was immunoSEQ multiplex PCR. The sample lists almost 350,000 clones, 9.3% occurring once. These receptors' targets are unknown. Sequenced sample: central memory CD4+ T cells from blood. These receptors all stem from a young man with type 1 diabetes.

The CDR3 loop is CASSFANSGNYGYTF. The DNA for the CDR3 is TGTGCCAGCAGTTTTGCCAACAGCGGTAACTATGGCTACACCTTC. The chain links TRBV28 to TRBJ1-2; D not resolved. The germline V and J ends were trimmed by 3 bases and 1 base, with 12 bases remaining between them. The CDR3 contains 15 residues. From germline, CDR1 is MDHEN and CDR2 SYDVKM.

The chain carries TRBV4-3 and TRBJ1-1; TRBD1 is a possible D gene (6 bases). V lost 6 bases and J 0 bases, leaving 8 bases between the germline ends. The CDR3 covers 13 residues. CDR1 is LGHNA and CDR2 is YSLEER in the germline V gene. In DNA, the CDR3 is TGCGCCAGCAGTCGACAGGTGAACACTGAAGCTTTCTTT. This encodes CASSRQVNTEAFF.

The chain carries TRBV6-1 and TRBJ2-7, with D perhaps TRBD1 (6 bases). V dropped 4 bases and J dropped 2 bases, with 15 bases sitting between them. Germline loops: CDR1 MNHNS, CDR2 SASEGT. The CDR3 totals 15 residues. CDR3 sequence reads: CASSVRWGPAYEQYF. The CDR3 DNA reads TGTGCCAGCAGTGTCCGCTGGGGGCCCGCCTACGAGCAGTACTTC.

This clone came up a few times. The V call is TRBV19, the J call TRBJ1-5; D perhaps matches TRBD1 (5 bases). This CDR3 comprises 17 residues. CDR1 LNHDA and CDR2 SQIVND come from the germline V gene (reference sequence). Trimming removed 3 bases at V and 0 bases at J, with 15 bases between. The CDR3 spells CASSMMGGSLSNQPQHF. As DNA, the CDR3 is TGTGCCAGTAGTATGATGGGGGGGAGCCTTAGCAATCAGCCCCAGCATTTT.

The chain recombines TRBV25-1 with TRBJ2-1; 7 bases align to TRBD2. Trimming took 6 bases from V and 8 from J; bases not matched to a gene: 16. Germline-derived CDR1 and CDR2 are MGHDK and SYGVNS. This CDR3 spans 16 amino acids. The CDR3 region is CASSPASGAGLDEQFF. For the CDR3, the DNA is TGTGCCAGCAGCCCCGCGAGCGGGGCGGGCCTGGATGAGCAGTTCTTC.

The chain uses TRBV2 and TRBJ1-4; 10 positions agree with TRBD1. This CDR3 spans 18 amino acids. V was pared by 2 bases and J by 8 bases, with 14 bases of the junction left unmatched. Germline V CDR1 and CDR2: SNHLY, FYNNEI. The DNA of the CDR3 is TGTGCCAGCAGTGAAACCCTCGTCGACAGGGGGCGTAACGAAAAACTGTTTTTT. Amino acids: CASSETLVDRGRNEKLFF. The full variable domain, with the rest looked up from reference TRBV2 and TRBJ1-4, is EPEVTQTPSHQVTQMGQEVILRCVPISNHLYFYWYRQILGQKVEFLVSFYNNEISEKSEIFDDQFSVERPDGSNFTLKIRSTKLEDSAMYFCASSETLVDRGRNEKLFFGSGTQLSVL.

In its sample, this clone was seen a few times. The chain recombines TRBV21-1 with TRBJ2-7; the table's D call, TRBD1, has no DNA check behind it. TRBV21-1 is reported as a pseudogene. This CDR3 is 15 amino acids long. CDR3 coding DNA: TGTGCCAGCAGCAAAGATCGTGGGGCATCCTACGAGCAGTACTTC. It encodes CASSKDRGASYEQYF.

This clone has a handful of counts. The chain uses TRBV15 and TRBJ2-5; a weak D match, TRBD2 (5 bases). V gave up 1 base and J gave up 2 bases, with 14 bases separating them. This CDR3 is built from 16 residues. The germline V gene has CDR1 LNHNV and CDR2 YYDKDF (reference sequence). CDR3 amino acids: CATSRGSREWQETQYF. The CDR3 nucleotides read TGTGCCACCAGCAGAGGTTCAAGGGAGTGGCAAGAGACCCAGTACTTC.

The genes are TRBV14 and TRBJ1-3, with D possibly being TRBD1 (5 bases). Deletions cut 1 base from V and 2 bases from J, with 12 bases between. Germline CDR1 reads SGHDN; CDR2 reads FVKESK. The CDR3 contains 16 residues. This CDR3 is CASSQVYWGTGNTIYF. CDR3 sequence (DNA): TGTGCCAGCAGCCAAGTCTATTGGGGGACTGGAAACACCATATATTTT.

This clone was counted between two and nine times. V and J are TRBV7-2 and TRBJ2-3, with D maybe TRBD2 (5 bases). The CDR3 totals 15 residues. V gave up 1 base and J gave up 0 bases, with 8 bases separating them. The V gene's germline CDR1 is SGHTA and CDR2 FQGNSA. In nucleotides, the CDR3 is TGTGCCAGCAGCTTAGTCACGGGGAGCACAGATACGCAGTATTTT. This gives the protein CASSLVTGSTDTQYF. Full variable domain (remainder filled in from reference TRBV7-2 and TRBJ2-3): GAGVSQSPSNKVTEKGKDVELRCDPISGHTALYWYRQSLGQGLEFLIYFQGNSAPDKSGLPSDRFSAERTGGSVSTLTIQRTQQEDSAVYLCASSLVTGSTDTQYFGPGTRLTVL.

Details on this clone: Being one base from a much bigger clone, this may be a read error. V gene TRBV6-5 combines with J gene TRBJ2-3; 11 bases match TRBD2. This CDR3 is built from 15 residues. V lost 6 bases to trimming and J lost 2 bases; unmatched junction nucleotides: 4. CDR1 is MNHEY and CDR2 is SVGAGI in the germline V gene. CDR3 bases: TGTGCCAGCAGCCCGGGACTAGCGGACACAGATACGCAGTATTTT. This sequence encodes CASSPGLADTDTQYF.